This is a list of T cell receptor beta chains from one sample in a study of shared clonotypes between healthy human individuals. Assay: immunoSEQ multiplex PCR; the TCRdb copy retains only in-frame clones and omits some. The top ten clones hold about 0.25% of a sample with roughly 850,000 clones, about 96% of them seen once. Material for sequencing was naive CD8+ T cells sorted from blood. These receptor sequences come from a man younger than 40 in good health. Both conserved end residues are part of each CDR3.

length	V	J	CDR3
12	TRBV7-6	TRBJ1-2	CASSSTGDGYTF
16	TRBV2	TRBJ2-7	CASSEAQGQWGNEQYF
20	TRBV5-1	TRBJ2-7	CASSWNSPARLAPGSYEQYF
17	TRBV18	TRBJ2-1	CASSPPVGTSSYNEQFF
14	TRBV4-3	TRBJ1-1	CASSTDRGSTEAFF
16	TRBV14	TRBJ2-1	CASSQPWGLAYNEQFF
16	TRBV27	TRBJ2-2	CASSLSWGLLTGELFF
15	TRBV7-9	TRBJ2-1	CASSYTGGPYNEQFF
13	TRBV2	TRBJ1-4	CASSPWETEKLFF
15	TRBV5-4	TRBJ2-1	CASSLGGLLDNEQFF
14	TRBV13	TRBJ2-5	CASSLSGPQETQYF
15	TRBV7-9	TRBJ2-7	CASSFTGPFRYEQYF
13	TRBV27	TRBJ2-7	CASSPRDLYEQYF
13	TRBV27	TRBJ2-7	CASRSWSGNEQYF
15	TRBV13	TRBJ2-3	CASSSTGEKADTQYF
17	TRBV7-6	TRBJ2-2	CASSLGGVVEATGELFF
15	TRBV6-5	TRBJ2-2	CASSYSSVNTGELFF
14	TRBV7-9	TRBJ1-1	CASRVSEGNTEAFF
16	TRBV9	TRBJ2-3	CASSVEGGRAADTQYF
14	TRBV29-1	TRBJ1-2	CSVELPGRLYGYTF
12	TRBV29-1	TRBJ2-4	CSGGQGPDIQYF
12	TRBV29-1	TRBJ2-7	CSVVARTYEQYF
14	TRBV27	TRBJ1-2	CASSSSPGVYGYTF
11	TRBV30	TRBJ2-1	CAWSSVNEQFF
16	TRBV27	TRBJ2-7	CASSLNPSGTGSEQYF
15	TRBV27	TRBJ2-1	CASSPTGEGHNEQFF
13	TRBV18	TRBJ2-7	CASSPGGVYEQYF
14	TRBV29-1	TRBJ1-3	CSVSKTDSGNTIYF
15	TRBV9	TRBJ1-1	CASSGRVTGNTEAFF
15	TRBV5-8	TRBJ2-1	CASSPGLAGNDEQFF
14	TRBV7-9	TRBJ2-1	CASSLGGGQDEQFF
13	TRBV12-5	TRBJ2-1	CASGVGQNNEQFF
15	TRBV14	TRBJ2-3	CASSEETLSTDTQYF
13	TRBV27	TRBJ1-1	CASSADQRSEAFF
17	TRBV7-5	TRBJ2-2	CVRSLAVGLARTGELFF
13	TRBV11-2	TRBJ1-1	CASSLLPGRGAFF
13	TRBV6-1	TRBJ1-5	CASSSQQGWPQHF
15	TRBV2	TRBJ1-1	CASNGQGGMNTEAFF
14	TRBV7-9	TRBJ2-7	CASRDGRATGEQYF
13	TRBV5-4	TRBJ2-1	CASSFQGYNEQFF
15	TRBV4-1	TRBJ1-3	CASSQGAGSGNTIYF
13	TRBV27	TRBJ2-5	CASSLSYSETQYF
17	TRBV11-3	TRBJ2-7	CASNPSGIAKSSYEQYF
12	TRBV29-1	TRBJ2-1	CSSQGGYNEQFF
10	TRBV29-1	TRBJ2-7	CSVSTGKQYF
11	TRBV10-1	TRBJ2-1	CASSEYNEQFF
16	TRBV4-3	TRBJ1-3	CASSQGRARTGNTIYF
13	TRBV5-6	TRBJ2-3	CASSLDVGDTQYF
16	TRBV11-2	TRBJ2-4	CASSEGAYEAKNIQYF
14	TRBV5-6	TRBJ2-7	CASSLAGNSREQYF
16	TRBV5-1	TRBJ2-3	CASEVGTLPSTDTQYF